These 17 T cell receptor beta chains originate from one sample sequenced in a study of cytomegalovirus exposure and HLA in healthy donors. Primers for the PCR totalled 60 Vbeta and 13 Jbeta. TCRdb keeps only in-frame clones here, not all; method: immunoSEQ multiplex PCR. This repertoire includes around 130,000 clones. Sequenced input: PBMCs. Every receptor here comes from a woman in her sixties or seventies in good health and CMV-seronegative.

The chain uses TRBV6-6 and TRBJ2-7, with D unclear. The germline V gene encodes CDR1 MNHNY and CDR2 SVGAGI (reference sequence). Trimming shortened V by 0 bases and J by 0 bases, and 12 bases separated the two germline ends. The CDR3 consists of 16 residues. CDR3 region: CASSYSVSSSSYEQYF. The CDR3 DNA reads as TGTGCCAGCAGTTACTCGGTCAGTAGCAGCTCCTACGAGCAGTACTTC.

This rearrangement joins TRBV6-1 to TRBJ1-2; D ambiguous. Germline values: CDR1 MNHNS, CDR2 SASEGT. This CDR3 comprises 12 residues. V lost 2 bases to trimming and J lost 6 bases, with 7 bases between them. The CDR3 reads CASSELGHGYTF. CDR3 DNA sequence: TGTGCCAGCAGTGAACTGGGCCATGGCTACACCTTC.

This sequence joins TRBV7-3 and TRBJ2-3; 10 nucleotides agree with TRBD2. The junction had 5 bases not matched to a gene; V was cut back by 3 bases and J by 5 bases. The CDR3 loop spans 15 amino acids. Germline CDR1 and CDR2: SGHTA and FQGTGA. CDR3 sequence: CASSFSSGGGDTQYF. CDR3 DNA sequence: TGTGCCAGCAGCTTTTCGAGCGGGGGGGGAGATACGCAGTATTTT.

The chain joins TRBV2 to TRBJ1-2; TRBD1 is a possible D gene (6 bases). This CDR3 contains 17 residues. Germline loops: CDR1 SNHLY, CDR2 FYNNEI. V was shortened by 9 bases and J by 5 bases, with 28 bases between the two germline ends. This chain's CDR3 is CARTSGTHEEGGYGYTF. The CDR3 DNA reads TGTGCCAGGACTTCCGGGACACACGAAGAAGGGGGATATGGCTACACCTTC.

The rearrangement links TRBV30 to TRBJ2-7, with 7 bases matching TRBD2. Trimming took 1 base from V and 0 from J; bases not matched to a gene: 9. Per germline, CDR1 GTSNPN and CDR2 SVGIG (reference sequence). This CDR3 has 16 amino acids. In nucleotides, the CDR3 is TGTGCCTGGAGTGCCCCATGGCGGGGGAACTCCTACGAGCAGTACTTC. Protein: CAWSAPWRGNSYEQYF. The full variable domain, with the rest looked up from reference TRBV30 and TRBJ2-7, is SQTIHQWPATLVQPVGSPLSLECTVEGTSNPNLYWYRQAAGRGLQLLFYSVGIGQISSEVPQNLSASRPQDRQFILSSKKLLLSDSGFYLCAWSAPWRGNSYEQYFGPGTRLTVT.

The chain is built from TRBV6-5 and TRBJ2-7; 9 nucleotides align to TRBD2. The V and J ends lost 4 bases and 3 bases, in that order; junction bases with no gene match: 4. This CDR3 region has 14 residues. Germline-derived CDR1 and CDR2 are MNHEY and SVGAGI. CDR3: CASSSSGGLYEQYF. CDR3 bases: TGTGCCAGCAGTTCGAGCGGGGGGCTCTACGAGCAGTACTTC.

The rearrangement links TRBV11-2 to TRBJ1-1; D unclear. Germline-derived CDR1 and CDR2 are SGHAT and FQNNGV. V was shortened by 0 bases and J by 9 bases, with 11 bases between the two germline ends. The CDR3 spans 13 residues. This CDR3 is CASSLDRERQAFF. The CDR3 nucleotides are TGTGCCAGCAGCTTAGATAGGGAGCGTCAAGCTTTCTTT.

The rearrangement joins TRBV10-3 to TRBJ1-1, with D maybe TRBD1 (5 bases). Trimming removed 1 base from V and 3 bases from J, with 12 bases in between. Germline CDR1 is ENHRY and CDR2 is SYGVKD. There are 15 residues in the CDR3. In DNA, the CDR3 is TGTGCCATCAGTGAGTTTGTGGGCAGGGACACTGAAGCTTTCTTT. It yields the protein CAISEFVGRDTEAFF.

This rearrangement joins TRBV9 to TRBJ2-2; D not certain. CDR1 SGDLS and CDR2 YYNGEE come from the germline V gene. V lost 3 bases and J lost 0, with 6 bases in between. CDR3 length: 14 amino acids. CDR3 coding DNA: TGTGCCAGCAGCGAGACACCGAACACCGGGGAGCTGTTTTTT. This gives the protein CASSETPNTGELFF.

In the case of this clone: The junction does not match germline at one end; this may be a read error. The chain employs TRBV19 and TRBJ1-4; TRBD1 aligns across 10 bases. CDR1 LNHDA and CDR2 SQIVND come from the germline V gene (reference sequence). This CDR3 is built from 17 residues. The CDR3 region is CVSSTPGQGPQREKLFF. In DNA, the CDR3 is TGTGTCAGTAGCACTCCGGGACAGGGGCCTCAACGGGAAAAACTGTTTTTT. The complete variable domain, with remaining parts taken from reference TRBV19 and TRBJ1-4, reads DGGITQSPKYLFRKEGQNVTLSCEQNLNHDAMYWYRQDPGQGLRLIYYSQIVNDFQKGDIAEGYSVSREKKESFPLTVTSAQKNPTAFYLCVSSTPGQGPQREKLFFGSGTQLSVL.

The chain recombines TRBV5-6 with TRBJ2-5, with TRBD2 as a possible D gene (6 bases). V was cut by 0 bases and J by 11 bases, with 20 bases left in between. Germline values: CDR1 SGHDT, CDR2 YYEEEE. The CDR3 is made up of 15 amino acids. The CDR3 DNA follows: TGTGCCAGCAGCTTGGCCGTTGGGCTAGTCCGGGAGCAGTACTTC. This sequence encodes CASSLAVGLVREQYF.

V gene TRBV5-1 combines with J gene TRBJ1-4; 10 bases line up with TRBD1. V gave up 4 bases and J gave up 5 bases; unmatched junction bases: 2. The CDR3 extends over 14 amino acids. The germline V gene has CDR1 SGHRS and CDR2 YFSETQ. CDR3 DNA sequence: TGCGCCAGCAGCCCGGACAGGGGGAATGAAAAACTGTTTTTT. Amino acid sequence: CASSPDRGNEKLFF.

This chain joins TRBV4-2 and TRBJ2-1, with 10 nucleotides matching TRBD2. From germline, CDR1 is LGHNA and CDR2 YNFKEQ. The V and J ends lost 0 bases and 13 bases, in that order; junction bases with no gene match: 9. The CDR3 is 15 amino acids. CDR3 sequence (DNA): TGTGCCAGCAGCCAAGATCCTAAGCGGGGGGGCAGACAGTTCTTC. It encodes CASSQDPKRGGRQFF.

The V gene is TRBV5-6, the J gene TRBJ2-3; 9 nucleotides align to TRBD2. This CDR3 contains 15 residues. Germline V lookup: CDR1 SGHDT, CDR2 YYEEEE. J gave up 4 bases and V 0 bases, and 3 bases lay outside the gene matches. CDR3 residues: CASSLGGGAADTQYF. CDR3 coding DNA: TGTGCCAGCAGCTTGGGCGGGGGGGCGGCAGATACGCAGTATTTT.

The rearrangement links TRBV28 to TRBJ2-3, with TRBD2 as a possible D gene (6 bases). CDR1 and CDR2 from the germline V gene are MDHEN and SYDVKM. The CDR3 is 16 amino acids. V lost 4 bases to trimming and J lost 1 base, with 15 bases between them. CDR3 amino acids: CASSWDWGGGTDTQYF. In DNA, the CDR3 is TGTGCCAGCAGTTGGGATTGGGGCGGGGGCACAGATACGCAGTATTTT. Full variable domain (rest looked up from reference TRBV28 and TRBJ2-3): DVKVTQSSRYLVKRTGEKVFLECVQDMDHENMFWYRQDPGLGLRLIYFSYDVKMKEKGDIPEGYSVSREKKERFSLILESASTNQTSMYLCASSWDWGGGTDTQYFGPGTRLTVL.

The chain recombines TRBV28 with TRBJ1-5; D is perhaps TRBD1 (6 bases). V lost 5 bases, J lost 3 bases, and 14 bases lay in between. This CDR3 comprises 15 residues. Germline CDR1 MDHEN, CDR2 SYDVKM. DNA of the CDR3: TGTGCCAGCAGTCCCTCCCAGGGGTACAATCAGCCCCAGCATTTT. It specifies CASSPSQGYNQPQHF.

The V and J genes are TRBV4-1 and TRBJ1-2; tentative D call: TRBD1 (5 bases). The germline gives CDR1 MGHRA, CDR2 YSYEKL. V lost 0 bases, J lost 4 bases, and 12 bases lay in between. The CDR3 runs to 15 residues. The CDR3 protein is CASSQDQGYVYGYTF. In DNA, the CDR3 is TGCGCCAGCAGCCAAGACCAGGGCTACGTCTATGGCTACACCTTC.